One sample yielded the 15 T cell receptor beta chains listed below, sequenced in a study of T cell changes during pregnancy in multiple sclerosis. TCRdb's table, derived via immunoSEQ multiplex PCR, lists solely in-frame clones and lacks some. Among tens of thousands of clones, 90% were seen once, and the ten largest hold around 2.2%. The specimen comprised peripheral blood, sampled in the first trimester of pregnancy. The receptors were gathered from a female donor in good health, enrolled as a control in a pregnancy study.

The genes are TRBV4-2 and TRBJ1-1; 8 bases fit TRBD1. This CDR3 is 16 amino acids long. CDR1 and CDR2 (germline): LGHNA, YNFKEQ. The V and J ends lost 0 bases and 2 bases, in that order; junction bases with no gene match: 5. The CDR3 loop reads CASSQEEGTGNTEAFF. Written as DNA, the CDR3 is TGTGCCAGCAGCCAAGAGGAAGGGACAGGTAACACTGAAGCTTTCTTT.

The chain is built from TRBV28 and TRBJ2-3, with TRBD1 identical over 7 bases. V trimming: 5 bases; J trimming: 1 base; junction bases outside the gene matches: 15. CDR3 size: 18 residues. Germline loops: CDR1 MDHEN, CDR2 SYDVKM. The CDR3 sequence is CASSASNLGTARTDTQYF. In nucleotides, the CDR3 is TGTGCCAGCAGTGCCTCGAACCTCGGGACAGCCCGCACAGATACGCAGTATTTT. The variable domain in full, completed from reference TRBV28 and TRBJ2-3, reads DVKVTQSSRYLVKRTGEKVFLECVQDMDHENMFWYRQDPGLGLRLIYFSYDVKMKEKGDIPEGYSVSREKKERFSLILESASTNQTSMYLCASSASNLGTARTDTQYFGPGTRLTVL.

The rearrangement links TRBV19 to TRBJ2-1; TRBD2 aligns across 12 bases. V lost 5 bases and J lost 6; bases outside the gene matches: 11. The CDR3 runs to 17 residues. Looked up from germline, CDR1 is LNHDA and CDR2 is SQIVND (reference sequence). The CDR3: CASSPSPLAGGPNEQFF. CDR3 DNA: TGTGCCAGTAGTCCGTCCCCACTAGCGGGGGGACCCAATGAGCAGTTCTTC.

The chain uses TRBV9 and TRBJ2-1; D gene ambiguous. The germline V gene encodes CDR1 SGDLS and CDR2 YYNGEE. The V gene lost 4 bases and the J gene lost 6 bases, with 11 bases spanning the gap. The CDR3 is 13 residues long. In nucleotides, the CDR3 is TGTGCCAGCAGCCCCCTGGAGCCCAATGAGCAGTTCTTC. Amino acids: CASSPLEPNEQFF. Using reference TRBV9 and TRBJ2-1 for the parts outside the CDR3, the full variable domain is DSGVTQTPKHLITATGQRVTLRCSPRSGDLSVYWYQQSLDQGLQFLIQYYNGEERAKGNILERFSAQQFPDLHSELNLSSLELGDSALYFCASSPLEPNEQFFGPGTRLTVL.

This chain connects TRBV11-2 to TRBJ2-3; no definite D call. The germline V and J ends were trimmed by 1 base and 3 bases, with 2 bases remaining between them. CDR3 length: 12 residues. From germline, CDR1 is SGHAT and CDR2 FQNNGV. CDR3 loop: CASSLATDTQYF. In DNA, the CDR3 is TGTGCCAGCAGCTTAGCTACAGATACGCAGTATTTT.

The chain employs TRBV14 and TRBJ2-5; maybe TRBD2 (6 bases). This CDR3 is 17 amino acids long. V was shortened by 4 bases and J by 2 bases, with 20 bases between the two germline ends. Germline CDR1 SGHDN, CDR2 FVKESK. The CDR3 protein is CASSRLDGKGLQETQYF. CDR3 bases: TGTGCCAGCAGCCGACTAGACGGGAAGGGCCTTCAAGAGACCCAGTACTTC.

The CDR3 is CASTSTGSYGYTF. The CDR3 DNA reads as TGTGCCAGCACATCCACAGGTTCCTATGGCTACACCTTC. The genes are TRBV7-9 and TRBJ1-2; TRBD1 is a possible D gene (5 bases). V was trimmed by 7 bases and J by 4 bases, leaving 13 bases between them. In germline, CDR1 is SEHNR, CDR2 FQNEAQ (reference sequence). CDR3 length: 13 amino acids.

The chain is built from TRBV7-9 and TRBJ2-1, with D perhaps TRBD1 (6 bases). The V gene lost 2 bases and the J gene lost 4 bases, with 12 bases spanning the gap. This CDR3 has 15 amino acids. Looked up from germline, CDR1 is SEHNR and CDR2 is FQNEAQ (reference sequence). This chain's CDR3 is CASSLNREPYNEQFF. Written as DNA, the CDR3 is TGTGCCAGCAGCTTAAACAGGGAGCCTTACAATGAGCAGTTCTTC.

The chain joins TRBV11-2 to TRBJ2-4; D gene ambiguous. Germline lookup yields CDR1 SGHAT and CDR2 FQNNGV. Deletions cut 0 bases from V and 6 bases from J, with 15 bases between. This CDR3 is 16 amino acids long. The CDR3 DNA follows: TGTGCCAGCAGCTTAGAGGGCCCGCCAAGAAGAAACATTCAGTACTTC. Encoded protein: CASSLEGPPRRNIQYF.

V and J are TRBV5-5 and TRBJ1-3; a weak D match, TRBD1 (5 bases). CDR1 and CDR2 from the germline V gene are SGHKS and YYEKEE (reference sequence). The CDR3 contains 15 residues. V was trimmed by 0 bases and J by 4 bases, leaving 11 bases between them. CDR3 loop: CASSLDWGKGNTIYF. As DNA, the CDR3 is TGTGCCAGCAGCTTGGATTGGGGCAAGGGAAACACCATATATTTT.

The rearrangement links TRBV7-9 to TRBJ1-4; 9 positions agree with TRBD1. The CDR3 loop spans 14 amino acids. Germline V gene sequence: CDR1 SEHNR, CDR2 FQNEAQ (reference sequence). Trimming cost V 5 bases and J 7 bases; bases outside gene matches: 5. For the CDR3, the DNA is TGTGCCAGCAGCCAGGGACAGGGAGGTGAAAAACTGTTTTTT. This translates into CASSQGQGGEKLFF.

This clone has a handful of counts. The chain is built from TRBV5-4 and TRBJ1-1, with no clear D. Germline-derived CDR1 and CDR2 are SGHNT and YYREEE (reference sequence). The CDR3 loop spans 13 amino acids. V dropped 5 bases and J dropped 3 bases, with 11 bases sitting between them. The chain's CDR3 is CASRSSMDTEAFF. CDR3 in DNA: TGTGCCAGCAGATCGAGTATGGACACTGAAGCTTTCTTT.

The sample holds one count of this clone. V usage is TRBV28 and J usage is TRBJ2-7; no reliable D call. CDR3 size: 14 residues. CDR1 is MDHEN and CDR2 is SYDVKM in the germline V gene. Trimming removed 1 base at V and 1 base at J, with 8 bases between. CDR3 region: CASSLLYLSYEQYF. The CDR3 region has the DNA TGTGCCAGCAGTTTATTATACTTATCCTACGAGCAGTACTTC.

The chain uses TRBV30 and TRBJ1-1; TRBD1 might be the D (5 bases). CDR1 and CDR2 from the germline V gene are GTSNPN and SVGIG (reference sequence). This CDR3 is built from 11 residues. V was trimmed by 3 bases and J by 8 bases, leaving 10 bases between them. The chain's CDR3 is CAWSQGNEAFF. The CDR3 DNA follows: TGTGCCTGGAGCCAGGGAAACGAAGCTTTCTTT. The variable domain in full, completed from reference TRBV30 and TRBJ1-1, reads SQTIHQWPATLVQPVGSPLSLECTVEGTSNPNLYWYRQAAGRGLQLLFYSVGIGQISSEVPQNLSASRPQDRQFILSSKKLLLSDSGFYLCAWSQGNEAFFGQGTRLTVV.

This clone was counted a few times. The V gene is TRBV27, the J gene TRBJ1-2; 7 nucleotides match TRBD1. V lost 5 bases, J lost 3 bases, and 6 bases stayed unmatched. Germline V lookup: CDR1 MNHEY, CDR2 SMNVEV (reference sequence). The length of the CDR3 is 14 residues. In nucleotides, the CDR3 is TGTGCCAGCAGTCCCAGACAGGGCTACTATGGCTACACCTTC. Translated: CASSPRQGYYGYTF.